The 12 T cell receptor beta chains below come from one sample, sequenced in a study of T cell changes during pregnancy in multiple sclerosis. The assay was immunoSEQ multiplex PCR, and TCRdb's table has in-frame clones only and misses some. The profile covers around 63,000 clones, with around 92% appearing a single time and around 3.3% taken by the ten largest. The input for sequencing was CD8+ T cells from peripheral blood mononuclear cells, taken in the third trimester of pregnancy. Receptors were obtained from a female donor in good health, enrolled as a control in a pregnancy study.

The CDR3 loop reads CASSQEPGLADYEQYF. In nucleotides, the CDR3 is TGTGCCAGCAGCCAAGAGCCGGGACTAGCAGACTACGAGCAGTACTTC. This chain joins TRBV14 and TRBJ2-7, with 9 bases aligning to TRBD2. Germline values: CDR1 SGHDN, CDR2 FVKESK. J was trimmed by 3 bases and V by 0 bases; bases with no gene match: 6. The CDR3 consists of 16 residues.

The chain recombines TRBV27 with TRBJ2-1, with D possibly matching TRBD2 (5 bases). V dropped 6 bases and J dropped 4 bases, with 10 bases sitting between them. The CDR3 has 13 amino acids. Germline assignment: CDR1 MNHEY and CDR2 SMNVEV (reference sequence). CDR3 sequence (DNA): TGTGCCAGCAGCGGGGAACCATACAATGAGCAGTTCTTC. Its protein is CASSGEPYNEQFF.

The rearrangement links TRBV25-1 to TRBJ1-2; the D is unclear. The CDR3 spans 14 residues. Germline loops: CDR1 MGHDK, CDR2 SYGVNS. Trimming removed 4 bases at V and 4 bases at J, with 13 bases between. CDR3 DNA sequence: TGTGCCAGCAGTGGATCAGAATTATTCTATGGCTACACCTTC. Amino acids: CASSGSELFYGYTF.

The CDR3 protein is CAWTMGQGGEQYF. Here the CDR3 DNA reads TGTGCCTGGACTATGGGACAGGGAGGCGAGCAGTACTTC. V usage is TRBV30 and J usage is TRBJ2-7; TRBD1 agrees at 9 bases. After removal of 4 bases from V and 6 bases from J, the junction contained 7 bases not matched to a gene. The CDR3 covers 13 residues. The V gene's germline CDR1 is GTSNPN and CDR2 SVGIG (reference sequence).

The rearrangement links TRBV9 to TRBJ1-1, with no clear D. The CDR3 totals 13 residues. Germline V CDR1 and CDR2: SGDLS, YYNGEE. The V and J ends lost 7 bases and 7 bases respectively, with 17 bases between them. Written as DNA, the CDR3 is TGTGCCAGCGGCCCGAGGGCAGCGGGTGAAGCTTTCTTT. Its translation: CASGPRAAGEAFF. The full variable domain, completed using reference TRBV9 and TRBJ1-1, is DSGVTQTPKHLITATGQRVTLRCSPRSGDLSVYWYQQSLDQGLQFLIQYYNGEERAKGNILERFSAQQFPDLHSELNLSSLELGDSALYFCASGPRAAGEAFFGQGTRLTVV.

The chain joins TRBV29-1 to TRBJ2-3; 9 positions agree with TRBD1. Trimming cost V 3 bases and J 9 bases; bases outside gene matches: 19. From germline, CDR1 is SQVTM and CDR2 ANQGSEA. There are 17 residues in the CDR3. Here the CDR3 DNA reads TGCAGCGTTGAGGCCTACCACCTGGGACAGGGATTTTCAACGCAGTATTTT. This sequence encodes CSVEAYHLGQGFSTQYF.

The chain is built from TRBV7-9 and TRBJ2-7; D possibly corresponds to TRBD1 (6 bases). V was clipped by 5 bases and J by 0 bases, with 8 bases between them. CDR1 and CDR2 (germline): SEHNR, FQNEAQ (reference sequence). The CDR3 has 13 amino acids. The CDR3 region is CASSQGGSYEQYF. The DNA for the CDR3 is TGTGCCAGCAGCCAAGGGGGCTCCTACGAGCAGTACTTC.

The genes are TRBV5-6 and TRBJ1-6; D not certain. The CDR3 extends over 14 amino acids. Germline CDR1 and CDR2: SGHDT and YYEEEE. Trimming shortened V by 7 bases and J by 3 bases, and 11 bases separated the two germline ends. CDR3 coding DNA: TGTGCCAGCCTCCCGAGCGGCTATAATTCACCCCTCCACTTT. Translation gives CASLPSGYNSPLHF.

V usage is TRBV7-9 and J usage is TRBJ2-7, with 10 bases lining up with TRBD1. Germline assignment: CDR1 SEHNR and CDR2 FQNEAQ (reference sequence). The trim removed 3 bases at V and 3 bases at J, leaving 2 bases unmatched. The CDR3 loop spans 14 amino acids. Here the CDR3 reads CASSFRDRGYEQYF. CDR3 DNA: TGTGCCAGCAGCTTCAGGGACAGGGGCTACGAGCAGTACTTC.

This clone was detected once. The CDR3 spells CAISELTSGGTDTQYF. The CDR3 DNA reads TGTGCCATCAGTGAGTTGACTAGCGGGGGCACAGATACGCAGTATTTT. The J gene is TRBJ2-3, the V gene TRBV10-3; 11 positions agree with TRBD2. This CDR3 comprises 16 residues. Germline V CDR1 and CDR2: ENHRY, SYGVKD. V lost 1 base, J lost 1 base, and 1 base stayed unmatched.

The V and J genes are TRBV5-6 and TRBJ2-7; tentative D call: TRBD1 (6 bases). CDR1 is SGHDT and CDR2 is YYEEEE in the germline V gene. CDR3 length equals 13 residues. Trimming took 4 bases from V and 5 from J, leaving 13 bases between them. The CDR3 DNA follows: TGTGCCAGCAGCGTTGGCAGGGGCCACGAGCAGTACTTC. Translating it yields CASSVGRGHEQYF.

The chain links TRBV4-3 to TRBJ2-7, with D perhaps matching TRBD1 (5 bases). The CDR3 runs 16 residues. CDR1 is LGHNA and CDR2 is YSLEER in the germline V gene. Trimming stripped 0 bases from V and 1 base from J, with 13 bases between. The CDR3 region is CASSQEVQVLSYEQYF. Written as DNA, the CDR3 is TGCGCCAGCAGCCAAGAGGTACAGGTACTATCCTACGAGCAGTACTTC.